This T cell receptor beta chain appears in the sequencing data of a study of human T cells and chemical hapten exposure. The wider study: Diagnoses of alopecia areata, totalis or universalis occurred in mostly female patients.

Individual cDNA molecules each carried unique molecular identifiers attached by the library. TCRdb analysed the RACE reads with MiXCR anew, one entry per CDR3 protein. The sample has about 260,000 distinct CDR3 sequences; approximately 8.6% are singletons. The length of the CDR3 is 16 residues. Germline-derived CDR1 and CDR2 are SGDLS and YYNGEE. The V end lost 3 bases, the J end lost 1 base, and 15 bases lay between the germline ends. This clonotype showed up just a few times. Time point reported: pre-sensitization, week 0. Treatment: therapeutic diphenylcyclopropenone sensitization with weekly scalp DPC.

The receptor's source is a woman aged 35 to 49 with alopecia areata. Some clones in this sample may be carry-over from other donors' samples. The rearrangement uses TRBV9 and TRBJ2-3, with D perhaps matching TRBD2 (8 bases). The specimen was whole blood, collected in connection with sensitization to the hapten diphenylcyclopropenone (DPC). The chain's CDR3 is CASSAGTAGGTDTQYF. CDR3 DNA sequence: TGTGCCAGCAGCGCCGGGACAGCGGGAGGCACAGATACGCAGTATTTT.